Listed below are T cell receptor beta chains from one sample, sequenced in a study of T cells after yellow fever vaccination. A single record per CDR3 protein comes from TCRdb applying MiXCR to the 5' RACE reads. Of 510,000 or so distinct CDR3 sequences in the sample, roughly 19% were seen once. The material was PBMCs, obtained 15 days after the yellow fever booster vaccination. The receptor source for this set is a man under 40 who received the YFV17D yellow fever vaccine. Each CDR3 is given with its conserved first and last residue. The D gene is left open where the match is weak. Not every row has a clone size; where given, it reads once, few, many or a size class.

CDR3 DNA	CDR3 protein	clone size	D gene	V gene	J gene
TGCGCCAGCAGCTGGGGGACTAGCGGGAGAGCACGCGAGCAGTACTTC	CASSWGTSGRAREQYF	.	TRBD2	TRBV5-1	TRBJ2-7
TGTGCCAGCAGCCCCGAGGGGGGACCCTACGAGCAGTACTTC	CASSPEGGPYEQYF	.	.	TRBV7-9	TRBJ2-7
TGCGCCAGCAGCTCGCGGGACAGGGTGGGGGCTGAAGCTTTCTTT	CASSSRDRVGAEAFF	.	TRBD1	TRBV5-1	TRBJ1-1
TGCAGTGCTCGAGAATTTAAACTAGCGCCCCTGGCCAAAAACATTCAGTACTTC	CSAREFKLAPLAKNIQYF	.	TRBD2	TRBV20-1	TRBJ2-4
TGCGCCAGCAGTCAGCCTTGTCCAGATACGCAGTATTTT	CASSQPCPDTQYF	few	.	TRBV23-1	TRBJ2-3
TGTGCCAGCAGATTACGACGGGGCCCCTCCTACGAGCAGTACTTC	CASRLRRGPSYEQYF	.	.	TRBV6-5	TRBJ2-7
TGTGCCAGCAGCGACGCCAGGGCAGGAGAGCAGTACTTC	CASSDARAGEQYF	.	.	TRBV3-1	TRBJ2-7
TGTGCCAGCTCACCACAGGGGGCGACCTACAATGAGCAGTTCTTC	CASSPQGATYNEQFF	.	TRBD1	TRBV18	TRBJ2-1
TGTGCCAGCATCCAAGGGGGCGGCGGGATCGCCTACGAGCAGTACTTC	CASIQGGGGIAYEQYF	.	.	TRBV7-9	TRBJ2-7
TGCGCCAGCAGTGAAACAGCCGGGACGCGGGGGAACATTCAGTACTTC	CASSETAGTRGNIQYF	.	TRBD2	TRBV10-1	TRBJ2-4
TGTGCCAGCAGCTTGGATGGGGTCGGGGAGCTGTTTTTT	CASSLDGVGELFF	.	.	TRBV5-4	TRBJ2-2
TGCGCCAGCAGCACTCGGACTAGCGGGAGGGCCGCCTACAATGAGCAGTTCTTC	CASSTRTSGRAAYNEQFF	.	TRBD2	TRBV4-3	TRBJ2-1
TGTGCCAGCAGTTTACAGGGGCCACCCCTCCACTTT	CASSLQGPPLHF	.	.	TRBV12-3/TRBV12-4	TRBJ1-6
TGTGCCAGCAGTAACCGACAGACAAGCAATCAGCCCCAGCATTTT	CASSNRQTSNQPQHF	.	.	TRBV6-5	TRBJ1-5
TGTGCCAGCAGCTGGGGAGTTGAAAAACTGTTTTTT	CASSWGVEKLFF	.	.	TRBV7-9	TRBJ1-4
TGTGCCTGGAGTGGCACAGATACGCAGTATTTT	CAWSGTDTQYF	few	.	TRBV30	TRBJ2-3
TGCGCCAGCGGACCTTCGACAGGTTTGGAGACCCAGTACTTC	CASGPSTGLETQYF	few	.	TRBV5-1	TRBJ2-5
TGCGCCAGCAGCTTGGGGGATCACCAGCCCCAGCATTTT	CASSLGDHQPQHF	.	.	TRBV5-1	TRBJ1-5
TGTGCCATCAGTGGTAGCGGGAGCGACAATGAGCAGTTCTTC	CAISGSGSDNEQFF	.	TRBD2	TRBV10-3	TRBJ2-1
TGTGCCAGCAGTTACACCCCGAAAGATACGCAGTATTTT	CASSYTPKDTQYF	.	.	TRBV6-5	TRBJ2-3
TGCGCCAGCAGTGAGTCGGGGGGGGCGGGCTCCTACGAGCAGTACTTC	CASSESGGAGSYEQYF	few	.	TRBV10-2	TRBJ2-7
TGCGCCAGCAGCTTCCTAGCGTCGCAAGAGACCCAGTACTTC	CASSFLASQETQYF	.	.	TRBV5-1	TRBJ2-5
TGTGCCAGCAGCTTACGCGTGGGAGGAGGGACAGATACGCAGTATTTT	CASSLRVGGGTDTQYF	.	.	TRBV11-3	TRBJ2-3
TGTGCCAGCAGCCGGCAGCGGGAGAGATCTTACAATGAGCAGTTCTTC	CASSRQRERSYNEQFF	few	TRBD2	TRBV7-8	TRBJ2-1
TGTGCCAGCAGACTGACAGCAGTGGAAGAGCAGTACTTC	CASRLTAVEEQYF	few	.	TRBV14	TRBJ2-7
TGTGCCAGCAGTTTGGCAGGGACAAATTCACCCCTCCACTTT	CASSLAGTNSPLHF	.	.	TRBV7-9	TRBJ1-6
TGTGCCAGTAGTATTCTGGGAGCTACGAGCTCCTACAATGAGCAGTTCTTC	CASSILGATSSYNEQFF	.	.	TRBV19	TRBJ2-1
TGTGCCAGCAGTTTACGGGTAGCGGGAGGGGATACGCAGTATTTT	CASSLRVAGGDTQYF	.	TRBD2	TRBV27	TRBJ2-3
TGTGCCAGCAGTTACGGCTCCCTGACCGGGGAGCTGTTTTTT	CASSYGSLTGELFF	few	.	TRBV6-2/TRBV6-3	TRBJ2-2
TGTGCCAGCAGCGCGACAAAAGGGCCGGGACAGGGGAAAAACATTCAGTACTTC	CASSATKGPGQGKNIQYF	.	TRBD1	TRBV11-2	TRBJ2-4
TGTGCCAGCAGTAGTCCCGGGACAGGGGCGAACACTGAAGCTTTCTTT	CASSSPGTGANTEAFF	.	TRBD1	TRBV6-1	TRBJ1-1
TGTGCCAGCAGCCGTGCCGTGGGGAACACAGATACGCAGTATTTT	CASSRAVGNTDTQYF	many	.	TRBV6-2/TRBV6-3	TRBJ2-3
TGTGCCAGCAGTTGGGGTTACAATGAGCAGTTCTTC	CASSWGYNEQFF	.	.	TRBV12-3/TRBV12-4	TRBJ2-1
TGTGCCAGCAGCTCACTAGGAGGGAGGACAGTGGGGGAGCAGTACTTC	CASSSLGGRTVGEQYF	few	.	TRBV7-2	TRBJ2-7
TGTGCCACCAGCGTACAGACCAACACTGAAGCTTTCTTT	CATSVQTNTEAFF	.	.	TRBV15	TRBJ1-1